This record looks at one TCR beta chain sequence and its context. The data were taken from a study of blood T cell repertoires in COVID-19. In the study overall: Specimens from acute and convalescent COVID-19 originated in the United States, Italy and Spain. From T cells, B-cell-depleted T cells, or PBMCs came the material, which was cDNA or gDNA.

V was trimmed by 3 bases and J by 0 bases, leaving 9 bases between them. The CDR3 loop spans 15 amino acids. CDR1 and CDR2 (germline): KGHDR, SFDVKD. Original methodology: Estimates of nucleated cell counts were drawn from the amplification of reference gene primers. The data were produced by immunoSEQ multiplex PCR, yet TCRdb's version contains in-frame clones alone and is incomplete. That table gives V, J and clone size, and the DNA gave D and trimming. The sample contains 150,000 or so clones, about 86% of which appear only once. The receptor was derived from a man aged 55 to 69 with acute or convalescent COVID-19. Source material: peripheral blood. The V gene is TRBV24-1, the J gene TRBJ2-3; a possible D gene is TRBD1 (5 bases). The CDR3 region is CATSDLGHSTDTQYF. Written as DNA, the CDR3 is TGTGCCACCAGTGATCTCGGACATAGCACAGATACGCAGTATTTT.